Below are 5 T cell receptor beta chains sequenced from a single sample in a study of cytomegalovirus exposure and HLA in healthy donors. In the PCR, 60 Vbeta and 13 Jbeta primers were used. The repertoire was sequenced with immunoSEQ multiplex PCR; TCRdb's copy has only in-frame clones and lacks some. The table has roughly 200,000 clones, roughly 74% seen once. Sequencing was carried out using PBMCs. These receptors originate from a female donor in good health and CMV-seronegative.

This chain connects TRBV6-1 to TRBJ1-1; D not certain. The V end was cut by 7 bases, the J end by 3 bases, with 9 bases between. Germline loops: CDR1 MNHNS, CDR2 SASEGT. The CDR3 has 12 amino acids. The CDR3 sequence is CASTETYTEAFF. DNA for the CDR3: TGTGCCAGCACCGAAACTTACACTGAAGCTTTCTTT.

J is TRBJ2-6 and V is TRBV9, with D unresolved. Trimming pared 1 base from V and 3 bases from J, leaving 5 bases between. The CDR3 is made up of 14 amino acids. The V gene's germline CDR1 is SGDLS and CDR2 YYNGEE. CDR3 DNA: TGTGCCAGCAGCGTAACGGGTGGGGCCAACGTCCTGACTTTC. It is translated as CASSVTGGANVLTF.

The J gene is TRBJ2-1, the V gene TRBV4-3; D is ambiguous. The CDR3 has 14 amino acids. The germline CDR1 and CDR2 sequences are LGHNA and YSLEER. Trimming pared 0 bases from V and 3 bases from J, leaving 6 bases between. The CDR3 sequence: CASSQDIFYNEQFF. The CDR3 nucleotides are TGCGCCAGCAGCCAAGATATCTTCTACAATGAGCAGTTCTTC.

On this clone itself: One end of the junction fails to match germline, which may point to a read error. The J gene is TRBJ2-1, the V gene TRBV4-1; D gene unclear. There are 15 residues in the CDR3. Germline V gene data show CDR1 as MGHRA and CDR2 as YSYEKL. CDR3 sequence (DNA): TGCGCCGGCAGCCAAGGTGGCACGTTAAGTTATGAGCAGTTCTTC. Translated: CAGSQGGTLSYEQFF.

Concerning this clone: The junction does not match germline at one end; this may be a read error. The CDR3 sequence: CSSSRPTSGGTTGELFF. The CDR3 bases are TGTTCCAGCAGCCGACCTACTAGCGGGGGGACTACCGGGGAGCTGTTTTTT. The chain has TRBV7-9 and TRBJ2-2; 12 bases match TRBD2. Germline CDR1 SEHNR, CDR2 FQNEAQ (reference sequence). This CDR3 comprises 17 residues.